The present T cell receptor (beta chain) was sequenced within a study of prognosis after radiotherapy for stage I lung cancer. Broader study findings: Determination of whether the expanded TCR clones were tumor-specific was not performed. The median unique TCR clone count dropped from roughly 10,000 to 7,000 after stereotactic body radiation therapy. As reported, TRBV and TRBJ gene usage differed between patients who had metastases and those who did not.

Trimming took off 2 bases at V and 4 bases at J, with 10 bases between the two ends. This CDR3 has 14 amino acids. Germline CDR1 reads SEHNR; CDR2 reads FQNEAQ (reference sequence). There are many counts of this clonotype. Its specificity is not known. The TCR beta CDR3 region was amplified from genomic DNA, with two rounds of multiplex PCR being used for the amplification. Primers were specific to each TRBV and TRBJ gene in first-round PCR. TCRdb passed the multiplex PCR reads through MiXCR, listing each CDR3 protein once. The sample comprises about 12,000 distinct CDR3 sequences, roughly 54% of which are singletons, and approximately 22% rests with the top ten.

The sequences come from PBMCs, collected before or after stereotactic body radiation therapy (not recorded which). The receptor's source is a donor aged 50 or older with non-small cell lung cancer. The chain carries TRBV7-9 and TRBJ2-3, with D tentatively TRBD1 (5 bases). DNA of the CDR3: TGTGCCAGCAGCTTATCAGGGCGGTCAGATACGCAGTATTTT. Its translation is CASSLSGRSDTQYF.